This TCR beta chain was identified in a study of CD8 T cells in ankylosing spondylitis. Researchers built TCR beta libraries using quantitative 5'-RACE with molecular barcodes. TCRdb itself ran the 5' RACE reads through MiXCR, one entry per CDR3 protein. The sample has over 200,000 distinct CDR3 sequences, approximately 20% seen once. Study-level points and caveats: Reports say disease-linked clones showed up significantly more in matched ankylosing spondylitis synovial fluid. Typical of ankylosing spondylitis blood, it appeared, was a TCR beta motif of eight highly homologous variants. Previous work reported some of these motif variants in the synovial fluid and blood of reactive arthritis.

Germline values: CDR1 SEHNR, CDR2 FQNEAQ (reference sequence). Trimming at V came to 5 bases and at J to 9 bases, leaving 10 bases not matched to a gene. The CDR3 totals 15 residues. With regard to this clonotype: Antigen specificity is unknown.

The V call is TRBV7-9, the J call TRBJ1-6; 7 bases are shared with TRBD1. Specimen: blood, either unsorted or a sorted T cell fraction (not recorded which). The receptor's source is a male donor with ankylosing spondylitis. CDR3 bases: TGTGCCAGCAGCACCAACGACAGGGAAGTTTCACCCCTCCACTTT. Translating gives CASSTNDREVSPLHF.